This T cell receptor beta chain appears in the sequencing data of a study of molecular identifiers for immune sequencing clone quantification. Across the whole study: Four of five splits of RNA from about 20,000 or 100,000 naive CD8 cells were sequenced in replicates.

Findings and limits, study-wide: In naive cells, under 1% of molecules belonged to clones above 20 RNA copies, against over 98% in effector cells.

CDR3 length: 16 residues. The V gene end was trimmed by 0 bases and the J gene end by 3 bases; junction bases not matched to a gene: 3. From germline, CDR1 is LGHNT and CDR2 FRNRAP. This clonotype has ten or more counts. Antigen specificity is unknown. TCRdb re-derived calls from the PCR reads in MiXCR, one entry per CDR3 protein. The table records some 65,000 distinct CDR3 sequences, around 20% of them present only once. The receptor's source is a human donor in good health. Some libraries in this study had Jurkat cell RNA spiked in. The chain employs TRBV12-5 and TRBJ2-3, with TRBD2 identical over 10 bases. Sequencing used naive CD8+ T cells from blood, with Jurkat cell RNA spiked in. As for subset: FACS-sorted CD8+CD4-CCR7+CD45RA+ naive T cells. The CDR3 here is CASGLVVSGRTDTQYF. Written as DNA, the CDR3 is TGTGCTAGTGGTTTGGTAGTTAGCGGGAGGACAGATACGCAGTATTTT.